The present TCR beta chain was sequenced within a study of neurological immune-mediated disorders. Whole-study results and caveats: Multiple sclerosis patients had less TCR clonal expansion than even healthy controls, unlike HTLV-1-associated myelopathy. No CDR3 amino acid sequences recurred among expanded clones across subjects, suggesting private repertoires in all groups.

With 10-nucleotide random UMIs included, cDNA was synthesized by 5'RACE. One entry per CDR3 protein, called by TCRdb with MiXCR from the 5' RACE reads. In the table there are over 55,000 distinct CDR3 sequences, around a tenth of which are singletons. This clonotype was picked up many times. Antigen specificity is unknown. Trimming stripped 1 base from V and 10 bases from J, with 11 bases between. This CDR3 has 14 amino acids. Germline V CDR1 and CDR2: SGHVS, FQNEAQ. The time point: longitudinal time-point 2. The study used blood bank volunteers in Maryland, USA, as healthy controls. Sequencing was carried out using PBMCs. The chain links TRBV7-8 to TRBJ1-6, with TRBD1 as a possible D gene (5 bases). This clonotype was obtained from a man aged 25 to 40 in good health. CDR3 in amino acids: CASSLGGAYSPLHF. The CDR3 nucleotides are TGTGCCAGCAGCTTAGGAGGGGCTTACTCACCCCTCCACTTT.